This paragraph covers one TCR beta chain sequence. Its target is unknown. This sample stems from a study of long-term antiretroviral therapy in people with HIV. Notes on the study in general: HIV repertoires spanned tighter CDR3 length ranges than controls did.

The run of the v3.0 immunoSEQ assay was at survey level. Generated by immunoSEQ multiplex PCR, the TCRdb table keeps only in-frame clones and is missing some. Of 34,000 or so clones listed, roughly 87% are singletons. Each contributor possessed a minimum of one pre-ART and a minimum of two post-ART PBMC samples. The V gene's germline CDR1 is SGHAT and CDR2 FQNNGV. Trimming took off 3 bases at V and 3 bases at J, with 21 bases between the two ends. The length of the CDR3 is 18 residues. Sequences were derived from unsorted PBMCs, sampled 0.6 years after starting antiretroviral therapy. The receptor was isolated from a man aged 18 to 35 with HIV. This chain connects TRBV11-2 to TRBJ1-3; D not resolved. The CDR3 protein is CASSFCPYSFCFGNTIYF. The DNA for the CDR3 is TGTGCCAGCAGCTTCTGTCCCTACTCCTTTTGCTTTGGAAACACCATATATTTT.